The 16 T cell receptor beta chains in this list originate from one sample, sequenced in a study of read filtering for tumor transcriptome and immune sequencing. Molecular barcoded adaptors covering alpha/delta and beta/gamma chains were used on 400 to 450 ng RNA. MiXCR was run by TCRdb on the reads, yielding one entry per CDR3 protein. Among fewer than 45,000 distinct CDR3 sequences listed, around an eighth were seen once. The sequenced sample consisted of a population of CD138-negative cells sorted from bone marrow. Receptor source: a donor at least 40 years old with multiple myeloma.

This clonotype was seen many times. The chain has TRBV20-1 and TRBJ2-7, with no clear D. Trimming removed 5 bases from V and 0 bases from J, with 17 bases in between. Germline V gives CDR1 DFQATT, CDR2 SNEGSKA (reference sequence). This CDR3 has 15 residues. The CDR3 region is CSALKVSRSSYEQYF. The CDR3 bases are TGCAGTGCTCTCAAGGTTAGTCGGAGCTCCTACGAGCAGTACTTC.

This clonotype appeared a few times. It may be a read error: a sequence one base away is much more abundant. The rearrangement links TRBV5-1 to TRBJ1-2; D perhaps matches TRBD1 (5 bases). The germline CDR1 and CDR2 sequences are SGHRS and YFSETQ. The CDR3 consists of 15 residues. Trimming took off 4 bases at V and 2 bases at J, with 15 bases between the two ends. CDR3 sequence: CASSPPGRGNYGYTF. In DNA, the CDR3 is TGCGCCAGCAGCCCACCGGGACGGGGCAACTATGGCTACACCTTC.

Many counts were recorded for this clonotype. The chain couples TRBV29-1 to TRBJ2-1; TRBD2 agrees at 7 bases. V lost 2 bases and J lost 0; bases outside the gene matches: 10. CDR1 and CDR2 from the germline V gene are SQVTM and ANQGSEA. The CDR3 length is 17 residues. The CDR3 spells CSVETILADFSYNEQFF. Here the CDR3 DNA reads TGCAGCGTTGAAACGATTCTAGCGGACTTCTCCTACAATGAGCAGTTCTTC.

As to this clonotype: This probably arose from a read error, given a far larger clone one base away. V gene TRBV6-5 combines with J gene TRBJ2-1; D may be TRBD1 or TRBD2 (5 bases each). CDR3 length: 13 amino acids. Germline V CDR1 and CDR2: MNHEY, SVGAGI. Between the trimmed V and J ends, which lost 6 bases and 9 bases, there was a span of 15 bases. The CDR3 DNA sequence: TGTGCCAGCAGATCCGGGACCTTTTGTGAGCAGTTCTTC. Translating gives CASRSGTFCEQFF.

This clonotype was counted many times. The J gene is TRBJ1-1, the V gene TRBV20-1; 9 nucleotides line up with TRBD1. The CDR3 extends over 14 amino acids. CDR1 is DFQATT, CDR2 SNEGSKA, per germline (reference sequence). The ends lost 3 bases at V and 5 bases at J; junction bases unmatched: 7. CDR3 protein: CSARSTGGVTEAFF. CDR3 in DNA: TGCAGTGCTAGGTCGACAGGGGGTGTGACTGAAGCTTTCTTT.

About this clonotype itself: At one end the junction does not follow the germline gene, possibly because of a read error. The rearrangement links TRBV3-1 to TRBJ2-7; TRBD1 agrees at 7 bases. CDR1 is LGHDT and CDR2 is YNNKEL in the germline V gene (reference sequence). This CDR3 is 14 amino acids long. The CDR3 nucleotides are TGTGCCAGCAACCAAACCGGGACAGCCTACGAGCAGTACTTC. The encoded protein is CASNQTGTAYEQYF.

This clonotype has at least ten counts. The V call is TRBV6-2 or TRBV6-3, the J call TRBJ2-7; the match to TRBD2 covers 9 bases. Per germline, CDR1 MNHEY and CDR2 SVGEGT. This CDR3 has 15 amino acids. After removal of 0 bases from V and 5 bases from J, the junction contained 5 bases not matched to a gene. Here the CDR3 reads CASSYSSGSMNEQYF. The CDR3 bases are TGTGCCAGCAGTTACTCTAGCGGGAGTATGAACGAGCAGTACTTC.

This clonotype was counted a few times. The V gene is TRBV19, the J gene TRBJ2-5; 7 bases match TRBD1. Trimming cost V 5 bases and J 1 base; bases outside gene matches: 4. CDR1 LNHDA and CDR2 SQIVND come from the germline V gene (reference sequence). CDR3 length: 14 residues. In nucleotides, the CDR3 is TGTGCCAGTAGTTTCGGGACAGTCCAAGAGACCCAGTACTTC. Protein: CASSFGTVQETQYF.

This clonotype was detected many times. The chain recombines TRBV3-1 with TRBJ2-1, with D possibly being TRBD2 (5 bases). V lost 4 bases and J lost 9, with 10 bases in between. This CDR3 contains 12 residues. Looked up from germline, CDR1 is LGHDT and CDR2 is YNNKEL (reference sequence). CDR3 region: CASSRQEGEQFF. In DNA, the CDR3 is TGTGCCAGCAGCCGTCAAGAGGGTGAGCAGTTCTTC.

This clonotype qualifies as medium-sized. The chain employs TRBV14 and TRBJ1-4; D not certain. V shed 0 bases and J shed 8 bases, with 13 bases lying between them. This CDR3 has 15 amino acids. Germline V CDR1 and CDR2: SGHDN, FVKESK. This CDR3 is CASSQDGVSGEKLFF. The CDR3 DNA reads as TGTGCCAGCAGCCAAGATGGGGTCTCGGGGGAAAAACTGTTTTTT.

Ten or more counts support this clonotype. The J gene is TRBJ2-7, the V gene TRBV6-5; D is unclear. CDR3 size: 11 residues. Trimming stripped 6 bases from V and 0 bases from J, with 3 bases between. Germline V gene data show CDR1 as MNHEY and CDR2 as SVGAGI. The CDR3, as DNA: TGTGCCAGCAGGGGCTCCTACGAGCAGTACTTC. Translated, it gives CASRGSYEQYF.

This clonotype was detected ten times or more. This chain uses TRBV6-1 with TRBJ1-1; D possibly corresponds to TRBD1 (6 bases). From germline, CDR1 is MNHNS and CDR2 SASEGT. This CDR3 has 12 amino acids. Trimming took off 9 bases at V and 5 bases at J, with 13 bases between the two ends. The CDR3 DNA reads TGTGCCAGTAGAAAAGGGGGGACTGAAGCTTTCTTT. Translating it yields CASRKGGTEAFF.

The sample holds many counts of this clonotype. V gene TRBV6-2 or TRBV6-3 combines with J gene TRBJ2-7; D not certain. V shed 4 bases and J shed 4 bases, with 8 bases lying between them. Germline CDR1 MNHEY, CDR2 SVGEGT. CDR3 size: 12 residues. CDR3 nucleotide sequence: TGTGCCAGCAGTTCCTTTCCTTACGAGCAGTACTTC. It translates to CASSSFPYEQYF.

This clonotype appeared many times. The chain couples TRBV12-3 or TRBV12-4 to TRBJ2-7; D not certain. Trimming left V 4 bases short and J 2 bases short, with 9 bases between. The CDR3 runs to 13 residues. CDR3 DNA: TGTGCCAGCAGTTCAGGCCTTACCTACGAGCAGTACTTC. Its translation: CASSSGLTYEQYF.

This clonotype has at least ten counts. The V and J genes are TRBV12-3 or TRBV12-4 and TRBJ1-5; D is unresolved. This CDR3 has 17 residues. With 0 bases removed from V and 6 bases from J, the gap between germline ends came to 18 bases. CDR3 amino acids: CASSLALMGVRAQPQHF. The DNA for the CDR3 is TGTGCCAGCAGTTTAGCGCTAATGGGCGTAAGGGCTCAGCCCCAGCATTTT.

This clonotype came up a few times. The chain links TRBV30 to TRBJ1-1; a possible D gene is TRBD1 (6 bases). Trimming shortened V by 3 bases and J by 6 bases, and 14 bases separated the two germline ends. The CDR3 runs 13 residues. CDR1 is GTSNPN, CDR2 SVGIG, per germline (reference sequence). CDR3 DNA sequence: TGTGCCTGGAGAGAACAGACAGGCCCTGAAGCTTTCTTT. Protein sequence: CAWREQTGPEAFF.